The clone carrying this TCR beta chain appeared a few times. Its antigen is not known. The data were taken from a study of T cells in tuberculosis. Notes on the study in general: Classification accuracy was roughly 90% (AUROC roughly 0.88) with the GMM-specific repertoire. Active tuberculosis patients had shorter CDR3-alpha; the beta difference was nonsignificant. Active tuberculosis TCR-alpha repertoires lay closer to GMM-specific TCRs than IGRA-negative controls, suggesting clonal expansion.

The method was immunoSEQ multiplex PCR; TCRdb's version includes in-frame clones alone and lacks a portion of them. In the table there are roughly 28,000 clones, roughly 90% of which are singletons. Each clinical donor contributed on average approximately 100,000 T cells from unsorted cryopreserved PBMC. The CDR3 has 13 residues. Trimming removed 6 bases at V and 7 bases at J, with 15 bases between. Germline CDR1 is SEHNR and CDR2 is FQNEAQ (reference sequence). The V gene is TRBV7-9, the J gene TRBJ1-2, with a possible D match to TRBD1 (5 bases). The sequenced sample consisted of PBMCs. The source is a donor aged 10 to 29 with latent tuberculosis or without tuberculosis infection. The CDR3 DNA reads TGTGCCAGCAGACCGGCGGGGGAGGGTGGCTACACCTTC. Translating it yields CASRPAGEGGYTF.